This T cell receptor (beta chain) was profiled in a study of cytomegalovirus exposure and HLA in healthy donors. Findings and caveats of the study: A missense DCLRE1C variant was associated with V- and J-gene trimming of TCR beta chains in a later analysis, and an independent cohort replicated the association.

Samples came from healthy bone marrow donors. 13 Jbeta primers and 60 Vbeta primers were used for the PCR. Produced via immunoSEQ multiplex PCR; TCRdb's table is partial and in-frame only. Here the sample spans over 120,000 clones, about 80% being singletons. This clone has only one observation. The antigen is not known. CDR3 size: 14 residues. The chain links TRBV12-2 to TRBJ2-5; the table's D call of TRBD2 was not tested on the DNA. TRBV12-2 is an annotated pseudogene. Sequences were obtained from PBMCs. The source is a man aged 35 to 55 in good health and CMV-seronegative. As DNA, the CDR3 is TGTGCAAGTCGCTTTGCGGGCCCGGAAGAGACCCAGTACTTC. This codes for CASRFAGPEETQYF.